One TCR beta chain is described in this entry. This specimen comes from a study of blood T cell repertoires in COVID-19. The repertoire was sequenced with immunoSEQ multiplex PCR; TCRdb's copy has only in-frame clones and lacks some. Of around 230,000 clones listed, 70% to 90% are singletons. The CDR3 runs to 15 residues. V lost 1 base, J lost 4 bases, and 12 bases lay in between. CDR1 is SGHRS and CDR2 is YFSETQ in the germline V gene. The receptor was isolated from a middle-aged woman with acute COVID-19. The chain employs TRBV5-1 and TRBJ1-3, with D uncertain. The sample was PBMCs or T cells enriched from blood (not recorded which). CDR3 in DNA: TGCGCCAGCAGCTTGCCTCGGGAGGTAGGAAACACCATATATTTT. Its translation: CASSLPREVGNTIYF.